The 13 T cell receptor beta chains below all came from one sample that was sequenced in a study of PD-1 blockade in classical Hodgkin lymphoma. Following autologous stem cell transplantation, relapse occurred in every patient, and exposure to brentuximab vedotin varied. Some clones are missing from TCRdb's copy, which holds only in-frame ones; the method was immunoSEQ multiplex PCR. The sample shows 15,000 or so clones, over 60% of them seen only once. The material was peripheral blood mononuclear cells (PBMCs), obtained at baseline. Source of these receptors: a human donor with classical Hodgkin lymphoma.

This clone was found a few times. The genes are TRBV27 and TRBJ2-7; 7 nucleotides align to TRBD1. The V gene end was trimmed by 6 bases and the J gene end by 2 bases; junction bases not matched to a gene: 7. Germline V gene data show CDR1 as MNHEY and CDR2 as SMNVEV (reference sequence). CDR3 length: 14 residues. The CDR3 bases are TGTGCCAGCAGCCTCCGGGACAGTACCTACGAGCAGTACTTC. It specifies CASSLRDSTYEQYF.

V and J are TRBV5-1 and TRBJ1-1, with D possibly matching TRBD1 (5 bases). Trimming shortened V by 3 bases and J by 10 bases, and 19 bases separated the two germline ends. This CDR3 region has 14 residues. Germline CDR1 and CDR2: SGHRS and YFSETQ. CDR3 in amino acids: CASSSQSQGSGAFF. CDR3 sequence (DNA): TGCGCCAGCAGCTCACAGAGCCAGGGATCTGGAGCTTTCTTT.

The V and J genes are TRBV7-6 and TRBJ2-7; 14 bases match TRBD2. This CDR3 has 16 residues. CDR1 is SGHVS and CDR2 is FNYEAQ in the germline V gene. J was trimmed by 6 bases and V by 5 bases; bases with no gene match: 9. CDR3 in amino acids: CASSLETSGRAGEQYF. DNA for the CDR3: TGTGCCAGCAGCCTTGAGACTAGCGGGAGGGCCGGCGAGCAGTACTTC.

The V and J genes are TRBV5-6 and TRBJ1-6, with unresolved D. The CDR3 spans 15 residues. Trimming pared 0 bases from V and 6 bases from J, leaving 10 bases between. Germline V gene data show CDR1 as SGHDT and CDR2 as YYEEEE. The CDR3 region is CASSLGRVGNSPLHF. DNA of the CDR3: TGTGCCAGCAGCTTGGGAAGGGTTGGTAATTCACCCCTCCACTTT. Filled out from reference TRBV5-6 and TRBJ1-6, the complete variable domain reads DAGVTQSPTHLIKTRGQQVTLRCSPKSGHDTVSWYQQALGQGPQFIFQYYEEEERQRGNFPDRFSGHQFPNYSSELNVNALLLGDSALYLCASSLGRVGNSPLHFGNGTRLTVT.

This clone was seen once. This CDR3 is CASGGEGPNQPQHF. The CDR3 DNA reads TGTGCCAGCGGTGGGGAGGGGCCGAATCAGCCCCAGCATTTT. The genes are TRBV6-1 and TRBJ1-5, with D perhaps matching TRBD1 (5 bases). Germline assignment: CDR1 MNHNS and CDR2 SASEGT. The CDR3 extends over 14 amino acids. V lost 8 bases to trimming and J lost 4 bases, with 15 bases between them.

V gene TRBV20-1 combines with J gene TRBJ2-3; D not certain. The CDR3 extends over 10 amino acids. Germline CDR1 DFQATT, CDR2 SNEGSKA (reference sequence). Here the CDR3 reads CSGKWGTQYF. CDR3 DNA: TGCAGCGGAAAGTGGGGTACGCAGTATTTT.

The chain has TRBV4-1 and TRBJ2-2, with TRBD1 as a possible D gene (6 bases). Between the trimmed V and J ends, which lost 6 bases and 8 bases, there was a span of 22 bases. This CDR3 contains 16 residues. CDR1 and CDR2 from the germline V gene are MGHRA and YSYEKL. The CDR3 nucleotides read TGCGCCAGCAGGACGAGCTGGACAGATTTTAGAGGGGAGCTGTTTTTT. It yields the protein CASRTSWTDFRGELFF.

Comment on this clone: A read error may explain this, as a much larger clone is one base away. Other DNA sequences in the sample encode the same CDR3. The rearrangement uses TRBV10-3 and TRBJ2-3; a possible D gene is TRBD1 (5 bases). Germline loops: CDR1 ENHRY, CDR2 SYGVKD. The CDR3 length is 14 residues. Trimming took 9 bases from V and 2 from J, leaving 15 bases between them. CDR3 coding DNA: TGTGCCATTGGAAGGGTAGGGGACACAGATACGCAGTATTTT. Amino acids: CAIGRVGDTDTQYF.

CDR3 amino acids: CASSSGTSVYNEQFF. In nucleotides, the CDR3 is TGTGCCAGCAGCTCCGGGACTAGCGTCTACAATGAGCAGTTCTTC. This sequence joins TRBV6-6 and TRBJ2-1; 10 nucleotides align to TRBD2. J gave up 3 bases and V 6 bases, and 5 bases lay outside the gene matches. CDR3 size: 15 residues. In germline, CDR1 is MNHNY, CDR2 SVGAGI (reference sequence).

The gene calls are TRBV15 and TRBJ2-7, with D possibly matching TRBD1 (5 bases). This CDR3 spans 16 amino acids. The V end was cut by 0 bases, the J end by 1 base, with 13 bases between. Germline-derived CDR1 and CDR2 are LNHNV and YYDKDF (reference sequence). In DNA form, the CDR3 reads TGTGCCACCAGCAGAGATGTAGGGGTTGCATCCTACGAGCAGTACTTC. Its translation: CATSRDVGVASYEQYF.

This chain links TRBV10-3 with TRBJ2-1; 9 bases are a match to TRBD2. Losses at the gene ends were 6 bases for V and 6 bases for J; bases not matched to a gene: 6. The CDR3 consists of 14 residues. CDR1 ENHRY and CDR2 SYGVKD come from the germline V gene. The CDR3 here is CAIRIAGEGNEQFF. The CDR3 bases are TGTGCCATCAGGATAGCGGGAGAGGGCAATGAGCAGTTCTTC.

With regard to this clone: At one end, the junction sequence differs from germline, possibly due to a read error. The sample carries other DNA sequences with the same CDR3. This rearrangement joins TRBV11-2 to TRBJ2-7, with D possibly matching TRBD2 (7 bases). Germline V gene sequence: CDR1 SGHAT, CDR2 FQNNGV. The CDR3 spans 16 residues. CDR3: CASSLLSGGPSYEQYF. The CDR3 bases are TGTGCTAGCAGCTTACTTTCGGGGGGCCCCTCCTACGAGCAGTACTTC. Based on the CDR3 plus reference TRBV11-2 and TRBJ2-7, the full variable domain is EAGVAQSPRYKIIEKRQSVAFWCNPISGHATLYWYQQILGQGPKLLIQFQNNGVVDDSQLPKDRFSAERLKGVDSTLKIQPAKLEDSAVYLCASSLLSGGPSYEQYFGPGTRLTVT.

V and J are TRBV5-5 and TRBJ2-3; D ambiguous. Trimming pared 6 bases from V and 2 bases from J, leaving 19 bases between. The CDR3 loop spans 16 amino acids. Germline CDR1 SGHKS, CDR2 YYEKEE (reference sequence). The CDR3 here is CASNQFTPAPTDTQYF. In DNA form, the CDR3 reads TGTGCCAGCAACCAATTCACTCCCGCGCCCACAGATACGCAGTATTTT. The full variable domain, rest sourced from reference TRBV5-5 and TRBJ2-3, is DAGVTQSPTHLIKTRGQQVTLRCSPISGHKSVSWYQQVLGQGPQFIFQYYEKEERGRGNFPDRFSARQFPNYSSELNVNALLLGDSALYLCASNQFTPAPTDTQYFGPGTRLTVL.